The 20 T cell receptor beta chains presented below share a single source sample, sequenced in a study of shared clonotypes between healthy human individuals. It was CD45RO-negative cells, positively selected for CCR7, that made up naive CD8 cells, with terminally differentiated effector memory CD45RA+ cells excluded. Produced via immunoSEQ multiplex PCR; TCRdb's table is partial and in-frame only. Here the sample spans 550,000 to 650,000 clones, 95% to 96% being singletons. Sequencing input: naive CD8+ T cells sorted from blood. The receptor set was obtained from a woman younger than 45 in good health.

This sequence joins TRBV11-2 and TRBJ1-4; possibly TRBD1 for D (6 bases). The germline V gene has CDR1 SGHAT and CDR2 FQNNGV. The CDR3 extends over 14 amino acids. The V end was cut by 3 bases, the J end by 7 bases, with 12 bases between. The CDR3 region has the DNA TGTGCCAGCAGCTTCGGGGGGGCGGCTGAAAAACTGTTTTTT. Translation: CASSFGGAAEKLFF.

Only a few counts were recorded for this clone. The chain employs TRBV19 and TRBJ2-2; maybe TRBD1 (6 bases). V lost 9 bases and J 4 bases, leaving 15 bases between the germline ends. The CDR3 spans 14 residues. Per germline, CDR1 LNHDA and CDR2 SQIVND (reference sequence). Here the CDR3 reads CASQQGWVTGELFF. CDR3 coding DNA: TGTGCCAGCCAACAGGGATGGGTCACCGGGGAGCTGTTTTTT.

The chain uses TRBV5-1 and TRBJ2-7, with unresolved D. Germline CDR1 SGHRS, CDR2 YFSETQ. The CDR3 is made up of 15 amino acids. Trimming removed 0 bases from V and 0 bases from J, with 10 bases in between. The CDR3 coding sequence is TGCGCCAGCAGCTTGGCCGAAGCAGGCTCCTACGAGCAGTACTTC. Translated: CASSLAEAGSYEQYF.

This chain joins TRBV4-1 and TRBJ2-1, with D tentatively TRBD2 (5 bases). This CDR3 is 13 amino acids long. V was clipped by 0 bases and J by 8 bases, with 8 bases between them. Germline lookup yields CDR1 MGHRA and CDR2 YSYEKL. CDR3 sequence: CASSQDSRDEQFF. CDR3 nucleotides: TGCGCCAGCAGCCAAGATTCGAGGGATGAGCAGTTCTTC.

The chain uses TRBV11-2 and TRBJ1-4; 9 bases are shared with TRBD1. The CDR3 has 15 residues. Looked up from germline, CDR1 is SGHAT and CDR2 is FQNNGV. The junction had 10 bases not matched to a gene; V was cut back by 6 bases and J by 8 bases. CDR3 in DNA: TGTGCCAGCAGTACCCCGGGACAGGGTATAGAAAAACTGTTTTTT. It encodes CASSTPGQGIEKLFF. Full variable domain (outside the CDR3, taken from reference TRBV11-2 and TRBJ1-4): EAGVAQSPRYKIIEKRQSVAFWCNPISGHATLYWYQQILGQGPKLLIQFQNNGVVDDSQLPKDRFSAERLKGVDSTLKIQPAKLEDSAVYLCASSTPGQGIEKLFFGSGTQLSVL.

The gene calls are TRBV27 and TRBJ2-7; 8 bases map to TRBD2. With 0 bases clipped from V and 3 bases from J, the junction kept 10 bases outside the gene matches. The germline gives CDR1 MNHEY, CDR2 SMNVEV (reference sequence). The CDR3 runs to 17 residues. Here the CDR3 DNA reads TGTGCCAGCAGTTTATCGGTGGGCGGGACTAGGAACTACGAGCAGTACTTC. It translates to CASSLSVGGTRNYEQYF.

The V and J genes are TRBV7-4 and TRBJ2-1; D might be TRBD1 (5 bases). The CDR3 spans 15 residues. V was clipped by 5 bases and J by 5 bases, with 16 bases between them. Germline CDR1 SGHVT, CDR2 SQSDAQ. This CDR3 reads CASSLWGAKDNEQFF. The CDR3 bases are TGTGCCAGCAGCCTGTGGGGCGCTAAGGACAATGAGCAGTTCTTC. Full variable domain (missing parts from reference TRBV7-4 and TRBJ2-1): GAGVSQSPRYKVAKRGRDVALRCDSISGHVTLYWYRQTLGQGSEVLTYSQSDAQRDKSGRPSGRFSAERPERSVSTLKIQRTEQGDSAVYLCASSLWGAKDNEQFFGPGTRLTVL.

This chain joins TRBV6-5 and TRBJ2-2; 7 bases line up with TRBD2. This CDR3 comprises 16 residues. Trimming took 4 bases from V and 6 from J; bases not matched to a gene: 11. CDR1 MNHEY and CDR2 SVGAGI come from the germline V gene. The CDR3 sequence is CASSSLGEGLSGELFF. DNA of the CDR3: TGTGCCAGCAGTTCTTTGGGGGAGGGCCTCTCCGGGGAGCTGTTTTTT.

The rearrangement uses TRBV19 and TRBJ2-2; the D is unclear. The length of the CDR3 is 13 residues. Per the germline V gene, CDR1 is LNHDA and CDR2 is SQIVND (reference sequence). V was clipped by 3 bases and J by 5 bases, with 7 bases between them. CDR3 nucleotide sequence: TGTGCCAGTAGTATTCTGCTTACCGGGGAGCTGTTTTTT. It encodes CASSILLTGELFF.

The V call is TRBV4-1, the J call TRBJ2-6, with D hard to call. From germline, CDR1 is MGHRA and CDR2 YSYEKL. Trimming shortened V by 0 bases and J by 0 bases, and 18 bases separated the two germline ends. There are 20 residues in the CDR3. The CDR3 spells CASSQDTRNRYDSGANVLTF. The CDR3 DNA reads as TGCGCCAGCAGCCAAGATACGAGGAACAGATACGACTCTGGGGCCAACGTCCTGACTTTC.

The chain links TRBV19 to TRBJ1-1; D gene unclear. The V end lost 8 bases, the J end lost 0 bases, and 19 bases lay between the germline ends. This CDR3 is 16 amino acids long. The germline CDR1 and CDR2 sequences are LNHDA and SQIVND (reference sequence). The CDR3 DNA reads TGTGCCAGTCAAAGCGGCGACCTGACACTGAACACTGAAGCTTTCTTT. This translates into CASQSGDLTLNTEAFF.

The gene calls are TRBV25-1 and TRBJ2-3; 9 bases fit TRBD2. The CDR3 is 14 residues long. Looked up from germline, CDR1 is MGHDK and CDR2 is SYGVNS. Unmatched junction bases numbered 5, after V lost 8 bases and J lost 2 bases. The CDR3 protein is CASSGLASTDTQYF. DNA for the CDR3: TGTGCCAGCTCGGGACTAGCCTCCACAGATACGCAGTATTTT.

The CDR3 here is CAISESWGQGTDTQYF. The DNA for the CDR3 is TGTGCCATCAGTGAGTCATGGGGGCAGGGCACAGATACGCAGTATTTT. V usage is TRBV10-3 and J usage is TRBJ2-3, with D perhaps TRBD1 (6 bases). CDR3 length equals 16 residues. V was shortened by 0 bases and J by 1 base, with 11 bases between the two germline ends. The germline CDR1 and CDR2 sequences are ENHRY and SYGVKD.

This CDR3 is CASTPVGGGYEQYF. DNA of the CDR3: TGTGCCAGCACTCCTGTGGGGGGCGGGTACGAGCAGTACTTC. This rearrangement joins TRBV27 to TRBJ2-7; tentatively, D is TRBD1 or TRBD2 (6 bases each). Deletions cut 7 bases from V and 4 bases from J, with 17 bases between. The germline CDR1 and CDR2 sequences are MNHEY and SMNVEV (reference sequence). The CDR3 totals 14 residues.

This sequence joins TRBV10-3 and TRBJ1-5; TRBD1 might be the D (5 bases). Trimming took 0 bases from V and 0 from J, leaving 12 bases between them. Germline V gene data show CDR1 as ENHRY and CDR2 as SYGVKD. CDR3 size: 17 residues. CDR3 DNA sequence: TGTGCCATCAGTGAGTCCCCGGGACCTGATAGCAATCAGCCCCAGCATTTT. This encodes CAISESPGPDSNQPQHF.

The chain combines TRBV29-1 with TRBJ2-1; D is perhaps TRBD2 (5 bases). From germline, CDR1 is SQVTM and CDR2 ANQGSEA. Trimming took 4 bases from V and 8 from J, leaving 12 bases between them. The CDR3 sequence is 12 residues long. The CDR3 bases are TGCAGCGTTGTTACGGGGTTCCATGAGCAGTTCTTC. This sequence encodes CSVVTGFHEQFF.

This sequence joins TRBV7-9 and TRBJ2-7, with a tentative D call TRBD1 (7 bases). The germline V gene has CDR1 SEHNR and CDR2 FQNEAQ (reference sequence). V lost 6 bases, J lost 3 bases, and 21 bases lay in between. The CDR3 loop spans 16 amino acids. The CDR3 reads CASSIGEAGGYYEQYF. The CDR3 nucleotides are TGTGCCAGCAGTATAGGGGAGGCAGGGGGTTACTACGAGCAGTACTTC.

V gene TRBV7-9 combines with J gene TRBJ2-1; TRBD2 is a possible D gene (6 bases). V was cut by 1 base and J by 5 bases, with 12 bases left in between. CDR1 and CDR2 (germline): SEHNR, FQNEAQ (reference sequence). This CDR3 contains 15 residues. DNA of the CDR3: TGTGCCAGCAGCTTAGTAGCGGAGGCCCACAATGAGCAGTTCTTC. Translation: CASSLVAEAHNEQFF.

V gene TRBV5-1 combines with J gene TRBJ1-1; D not resolved. The germline CDR1 and CDR2 sequences are SGHRS and YFSETQ. This CDR3 has 16 residues. The ends were cut back, 0 bases at V and 1 base at J, with 13 bases in the middle. CDR3 residues: CASSLGSALTNTEAFF. The CDR3 nucleotides are TGCGCCAGCAGCTTGGGAAGCGCGTTAACGAACACTGAAGCTTTCTTT.

This clone is a singleton in its sample. The chain joins TRBV7-9 to TRBJ2-7; 7 bases agree with TRBD2. CDR3 size: 15 residues. In germline, CDR1 is SEHNR, CDR2 FQNEAQ (reference sequence). The junction had 13 bases not matched to a gene; V was cut back by 5 bases and J by 6 bases. CDR3 sequence reads: CASSRSGNRWGEQYF. Here the CDR3 DNA reads TGTGCCAGCAGCAGAAGCGGGAACCGATGGGGCGAGCAGTACTTC.